The TCR beta chain under discussion was sequenced for a study of HIV-infected patients and healthy controls. Study-level findings and limits: Compared with healthy controls, HIV-infected patients showed less CDR3 sharing between individuals.

Alpha and beta constant-region primers primed reverse transcription of about 500 ng RNA. Each of the alpha and beta chains got its own library through chain-specific third strand synthesis with indices. The SP2 site served as the priming point for second strand synthesis. Each CDR3 protein is one row after TCRdb ran MiXCR on the 5' RACE reads. Found here are over 8,000 distinct CDR3 sequences, less than 10% of them singletons; the top ten hold roughly 3.6%. The repertoire came from unfractionated whole blood and reflected all unsorted peripheral T cells. This CDR3 contains 13 residues. Trimming stripped 2 bases from V and 1 base from J, with 5 bases between. Germline CDR1 LGHDT, CDR2 YNNKEL (reference sequence). This clonotype occurred a few times. Its antigen is undetermined.

The rearrangement joins TRBV3-1 to TRBJ1-1; no clear D. This TCR was recovered from an adult in good health. The sequenced sample consisted of blood. The CDR3, as DNA: TGTGCCAGCAGCCAAAAGGGGAACACTGAAGCTTTCTTT. It yields the protein CASSQKGNTEAFF.